The 27 T cell receptor beta chains given below trace back to one sample, sequenced in a study of shared clonotypes between healthy human individuals (TCRdb year 2020). Libraries were built with the immunoSEQ multiplex PCR assay. Not all clones reach the TCRdb copy of this immuneACCESS table, which keeps in-frame sequences only. Checked studies attribute under half of the gap to unresolved V genes and leave the rest unexplained. The sample table holds 600,000 to 750,000 clones, of which over 60% were seen once. The top ten clones comprise approximately 1.7% of the sample. Sequencing was performed on memory CD4+ T cells sorted from blood. Read against the paper, the sample's cell subset or site label means: CD45RA-negative fraction. All receptors come from a woman in her thirties in good health.

The V and J genes are TRBV6-1 and TRBJ1-3; weak D call: TRBD1 (6 bases). Germline CDR1 MNHNS, CDR2 SASEGT. CDR3 length equals 14 residues. V was shortened by 6 bases and J by 2 bases, with 11 bases between the two germline ends. The CDR3 nucleotides read TGTGCCAGCAGCCTAAGGGGGGCTGGAAACACCATATATTTT. Its translation is CASSLRGAGNTIYF.

V usage is TRBV28 and J usage is TRBJ2-2; weak D call: TRBD2 (6 bases). V was cut by 7 bases and J by 0 bases, with 15 bases left in between. CDR1 and CDR2 from the germline V gene are MDHEN and SYDVKM. The CDR3 covers 16 residues. The CDR3 loop reads CASIFAGRSNTGELFF. DNA of the CDR3: TGTGCCAGCATTTTTGCGGGACGGTCGAACACCGGGGAGCTGTTTTTT.

The chain has TRBV6-5 and TRBJ2-1, with D unresolved. This CDR3 comprises 14 residues. Germline V gives CDR1 MNHEY, CDR2 SVGAGI. V lost 6 bases and J 2 bases, leaving 11 bases between the germline ends. The CDR3 nucleotides read TGTGCCAGCAGCCTGGGTCGGGCCTACAATGAGCAGTTCTTC. This codes for CASSLGRAYNEQFF.

CDR3 sequence reads: CASSLGPLGNTIYF. The CDR3 nucleotides are TGTGCCAGCAGCTTAGGACCCTTGGGAAACACCATATATTTT. The rearrangement links TRBV7-8 to TRBJ1-3, with no clear D. Trimming removed 1 base at V and 4 bases at J, with 8 bases between. The CDR3 spans 14 residues. The germline CDR1 and CDR2 sequences are SGHVS and FQNEAQ.

Remarks on this clone: Since a much larger clone is just one base distant, this may be a read error. This sample includes further DNA sequences coding for the same CDR3. The J gene is TRBJ2-7, the V gene TRBV28; tentatively, D is TRBD1 (6 bases). From germline, CDR1 is MDHEN and CDR2 SYDVKM. The CDR3 has 14 amino acids. Between the trimmed V and J ends, which lost 5 bases and 2 bases, there was a span of 13 bases. Written as DNA, the CDR3 is TGTGCCAGCAGTGAGACAGGAACCACCTACGAGCAGTACTTC. Translation gives CASSETGTTYEQYF. The whole variable domain, filled in from reference TRBV28 and TRBJ2-7, reads DVKVTQSSRYLVKRTGEKVFLECVQDMDHENMFWYRQDPGLGLRLIYFSYDVKMKEKGDIPEGYSVSREKKERFSLILESASTNQTSMYLCASSETGTTYEQYFGPGTRLTVT.

This clone was seen once. The chain is built from TRBV28 and TRBJ2-7, with 9 bases identical to TRBD2. The germline V gene encodes CDR1 MDHEN and CDR2 SYDVKM. This CDR3 is 15 amino acids long. V shed 4 bases, J shed 5 bases, and the junction held 9 bases outside the gene matches. CDR3 amino acids: CASSSGGRARDEQYF. Written as DNA, the CDR3 is TGTGCCAGCAGTTCGGGCGGGAGGGCCCGGGACGAGCAGTACTTC.

The chain recombines TRBV6-1 with TRBJ2-1; D is uncertain. The germline CDR1 and CDR2 sequences are MNHNS and SASEGT. V lost 2 bases, J lost 6 bases, and 5 bases lay in between. This CDR3 spans 12 amino acids. Here the CDR3 DNA reads TGTGCCAGCAGTGAACACCTCAATGAGCAGTTCTTC. It encodes CASSEHLNEQFF.

The chain uses TRBV7-3 and TRBJ2-1; D is unclear. V gave up 5 bases and J gave up 4 bases, with 9 bases separating them. Germline lookup yields CDR1 SGHTA and CDR2 FQGTGA. This CDR3 contains 13 residues. This chain's CDR3 is CASSPRAYNEQFF. In DNA, the CDR3 is TGTGCCAGCAGCCCACGGGCGTACAATGAGCAGTTCTTC.

The chain joins TRBV2 to TRBJ2-4, with D maybe TRBD2 (6 bases). CDR1 SNHLY and CDR2 FYNNEI come from the germline V gene. The CDR3 length is 17 residues. V lost 4 bases and J 0 bases, leaving 16 bases between the germline ends. The chain's CDR3 is CASSVQETRLAKNIQYF. The CDR3 DNA reads as TGTGCCAGCAGTGTTCAAGAGACTAGGTTAGCCAAAAACATTCAGTACTTC.

This clone was recorded at least ten times. The DNA of the CDR3 is TGTGCCAGCAGTGCAGACAGTTCGGGGGCAAATGAGCAGTTCTTC. Its translation is CASSADSSGANEQFF. V gene TRBV6-1 combines with J gene TRBJ2-1; perhaps D is TRBD1 or TRBD2 (6 bases each). Trimming took 4 bases from V and 7 from J, leaving 17 bases between them. The CDR3 is 15 residues long. From germline, CDR1 is MNHNS and CDR2 SASEGT.

The chain combines TRBV19 with TRBJ2-7; D unclear. V was trimmed by 9 bases and J by 0 bases, leaving 15 bases between them. CDR3 length: 14 residues. Germline CDR1 is LNHDA and CDR2 is SQIVND (reference sequence). The CDR3 DNA follows: TGTGCCAGCGGAGCAGGTGACTTCTCCTACGAGCAGTACTTC. It yields the protein CASGAGDFSYEQYF.

The chain recombines TRBV23-1 with TRBJ2-6, with 9 bases lining up with TRBD1. TRBV23-1 is identified as an open reading frame with a role that is uncertain. The CDR3 is made up of 20 amino acids. With 0 bases clipped from V and 2 bases from J, the junction kept 11 bases outside the gene matches. CDR3 amino acids: CASSQSRKGQGPAGANVLTF. CDR3 sequence (DNA): TGCGCCAGCAGTCAATCGAGGAAGGGACAGGGCCCCGCTGGGGCCAACGTCCTGACTTTC.

DNA of the CDR3: TGTGCCTGGGGGAGCGTGGGGGTCGAGCAGTACTTC. It is translated as CAWGSVGVEQYF. This chain uses TRBV30 with TRBJ2-7; either TRBD1 or TRBD2 may supply D (5 bases each). The germline CDR1 and CDR2 sequences are GTSNPN and SVGIG (reference sequence). CDR3 length equals 12 residues. V dropped 5 bases and J dropped 6 bases, with 14 bases sitting between them.

The chain has TRBV5-1 and TRBJ2-1; TRBD2 aligns across 8 bases. Trimming at V came to 7 bases and at J to 3 bases, leaving 9 bases not matched to a gene. The CDR3 covers 15 residues. Germline V gene sequence: CDR1 SGHRS, CDR2 YFSETQ. The CDR3 bases are TGCGCCAGCCCCTCGAAGCGGGAGCGCTACAATGAGCAGTTCTTC. Amino acid sequence: CASPSKRERYNEQFF.

This chain links TRBV28 with TRBJ2-4; 14 nucleotides align to TRBD2. Germline trimming cut 5 bases from V and 7 bases from J; bases unmatched to any gene: 4. The CDR3 is 15 amino acids. Germline lookup yields CDR1 MDHEN and CDR2 SYDVKM. The CDR3 is CASSQTSGRGNIQYF. DNA of the CDR3: TGTGCCAGCAGTCAGACTAGCGGGAGGGGGAACATTCAGTACTTC. Based on the CDR3 plus reference TRBV28 and TRBJ2-4, the full variable domain is DVKVTQSSRYLVKRTGEKVFLECVQDMDHENMFWYRQDPGLGLRLIYFSYDVKMKEKGDIPEGYSVSREKKERFSLILESASTNQTSMYLCASSQTSGRGNIQYFGAGTRLSVL.

This clone was counted between two and nine times. This chain uses TRBV5-4 with TRBJ2-5; no firm D call. The CDR3 runs to 14 residues. V dropped 2 bases and J dropped 1 base, with 9 bases sitting between them. The V gene's germline CDR1 is SGHNT and CDR2 YYREEE (reference sequence). The CDR3 reads CASSLNTVQETQYF. Here the CDR3 DNA reads TGTGCCAGCAGCTTAAACACGGTCCAAGAGACCCAGTACTTC.

V and J are TRBV9 and TRBJ2-1; 9 nucleotides match TRBD2. The germline V gene has CDR1 SGDLS and CDR2 YYNGEE. The CDR3 contains 14 residues. J lost 6 bases, V lost 4 bases, and 5 bases had no gene match. The CDR3 bases are TGTGCCAGCAGCCGGACTAGCGAGGGCAATGAGCAGTTCTTC. It specifies CASSRTSEGNEQFF.

This rearrangement joins TRBV6-6 to TRBJ2-7; D gene uncertain. Trimming pared 4 bases from V and 3 bases from J, leaving 4 bases between. Germline V lookup: CDR1 MNHNY, CDR2 SVGAGI (reference sequence). CDR3 length: 11 residues. CDR3 coding DNA: TGTGCCAGCAGTTCCTTCTACGAGCAGTACTTC. Protein sequence: CASSSFYEQYF.

The V and J genes are TRBV18 and TRBJ1-5, with 7 bases matching TRBD1. CDR1 is KGHSH, CDR2 LQKENI, per germline. V was clipped by 5 bases and J by 3 bases; unmatched bases: 7. The CDR3 is 15 residues long. CDR3 nucleotides: TGTGCCAGCTCAGGAGGGACAGAACCCAATCAGCCCCAGCATTTT. It specifies CASSGGTEPNQPQHF.

This chain links TRBV19 with TRBJ2-3, with D perhaps TRBD2 (5 bases). Trimming pared 5 bases from V and 4 bases from J, leaving 13 bases between. Germline CDR1 is LNHDA and CDR2 is SQIVND (reference sequence). The CDR3 runs 14 residues. CDR3 DNA sequence: TGTGCCAGTAGTCCCACAACTAGGTCAGATACGCAGTATTTT. This encodes CASSPTTRSDTQYF.

The genes are TRBV28 and TRBJ2-1; D is perhaps TRBD1 or TRBD2 (5 bases each). V lost 1 base to trimming and J lost 10 bases, with 11 bases between them. This CDR3 has 13 residues. Germline assignment: CDR1 MDHEN and CDR2 SYDVKM. CDR3 region: CASSLYGAQEQFF. DNA of the CDR3: TGTGCCAGCAGTTTATACGGGGCTCAGGAGCAGTTCTTC.

The J gene is TRBJ1-4, the V gene TRBV5-1; possible D gene TRBD1, 6 bases. Germline lookup yields CDR1 SGHRS and CDR2 YFSETQ. The CDR3 runs 15 residues. With 4 bases removed from V and 1 base from J, the gap between germline ends came to 11 bases. The CDR3 spells CASSPGAGTNEKLFF. DNA for the CDR3: TGCGCCAGCAGCCCGGGGGCGGGAACTAATGAAAAACTGTTTTTT.

The gene calls are TRBV15 and TRBJ1-2; possibly TRBD1 for D (5 bases). Trimming took 9 bases from V and 0 from J, leaving 11 bases between them. CDR1 LNHNV and CDR2 YYDKDF come from the germline V gene (reference sequence). This CDR3 contains 13 residues. The CDR3, as DNA: TGTGCCACACAGGACCTTCCTAACTATGGCTACACCTTC. Translating gives CATQDLPNYGYTF.

This clone was counted only a few times. V is TRBV7-9 and J is TRBJ1-2; D might be TRBD1 (5 bases). CDR1 is SEHNR and CDR2 is FQNEAQ in the germline V gene (reference sequence). The CDR3 is 14 residues long. V was trimmed by 1 base and J by 4 bases, leaving 10 bases between them. CDR3 amino acids: CASSLEGHLYGYTF. CDR3 in DNA: TGTGCCAGCAGCTTAGAAGGACACCTCTATGGCTACACCTTC. Full variable domain (remainder filled in from reference TRBV7-9 and TRBJ1-2): DTGVSQNPRHKITKRGQNVTFRCDPISEHNRLYWYRQTLGQGPEFLTYFQNEAQLEKSRLLSDRFSAERPKGSFSTLEIQRTEQGDSAMYLCASSLEGHLYGYTFGSGTRLTVV.

The CDR3: CAWRRTSGTEQYF. The CDR3 coding sequence is TGTGCCTGGAGGAGGACTAGCGGGACCGAGCAGTACTTC. The chain has TRBV30 and TRBJ2-5; 12 bases are shared with TRBD2. The DNA end lines up better with TRBJ2-7; the J call may be wrong. The CDR3 extends over 13 amino acids. Per the germline V gene, CDR1 is GTSNPN and CDR2 is SVGIG (reference sequence).

The chain has TRBV28 and TRBJ1-5; 10 nucleotides agree with TRBD1. The CDR3 spans 19 residues. Germline CDR1 MDHEN, CDR2 SYDVKM. The ends lost 7 bases at V and 1 base at J; junction bases unmatched: 16. The CDR3 sequence is CASIETGTGVVLSNQPQHF. The CDR3 coding sequence is TGTGCCAGCATAGAGACCGGGACAGGGGTTGTTCTAAGCAATCAGCCCCAGCATTTT.

This clone occurred a few times. The gene calls are TRBV2 and TRBJ2-2, with 9 bases matching TRBD2. Per the germline V gene, CDR1 is SNHLY and CDR2 is FYNNEI. The length of the CDR3 is 15 residues. V was pared by 4 bases and J by 7 bases, with 7 bases of the junction left unmatched. In DNA form, the CDR3 reads TGTGCCAGCAGTGTATTAGCGGGAGTGGTCGGGGAGCTGTTTTTT. Protein: CASSVLAGVVGELFF.